The 31 T cell receptor beta chains in this list originate from one sample, sequenced in a study of cytomegalovirus exposure and HLA in healthy donors. PCR was performed using 60 Vbeta and 13 Jbeta primers. Sequenced by immunoSEQ multiplex PCR; TCRdb stores in-frame clones only, minus some. The table lists 91,000 or so clones. The sequenced sample was PBMCs. These receptors came from a woman between 25 and 40 years old in good health and CMV-seronegative.

The chain carries TRBV4-1 and TRBJ2-5; 9 nucleotides align to TRBD2. J lost 1 base, V lost 1 base, and 7 bases had no gene match. CDR3 length: 17 residues. CDR1 and CDR2 (germline): MGHRA, YSYEKL. This CDR3 reads CASSQGGLRGGQETQYF. The CDR3 nucleotides read TGCGCCAGCAGCCAAGGAGGTTTGCGGGGGGGCCAAGAGACCCAGTACTTC.

CDR3 DNA sequence: TGTGCCAGCAGCGAAATGGGACACCTCCAAGAGACCCAGTACTTC. Translating it yields CASSEMGHLQETQYF. The chain carries TRBV7-3 and TRBJ2-5; D possibly corresponds to TRBD1 (6 bases). This CDR3 spans 15 amino acids. Germline values: CDR1 SGHTA, CDR2 FQGTGA. Trimming removed 5 bases from V and 1 base from J, with 14 bases in between.

The V call is TRBV13, the J call TRBJ2-7; maybe TRBD1 (6 bases). This CDR3 contains 15 residues. The V gene lost 5 bases and the J gene lost 3 bases, with 17 bases spanning the gap. CDR1 is PRHDT and CDR2 is FYEKMQ in the germline V gene (reference sequence). CDR3 DNA: TGTGCCAGCAGCCCCAGACAGGATAATCTCTACGAGCAGTACTTC. It codes for CASSPRQDNLYEQYF.

The V and J genes are TRBV7-3 and TRBJ2-2; possible D gene TRBD2, 7 bases. The CDR3 runs to 17 residues. V was pared by 2 bases and J by 4 bases, with 17 bases between. CDR1 is SGHTA, CDR2 FQGTGA, per germline. This chain's CDR3 is CASSLFLGGGLTGELFF. Here the CDR3 DNA reads TGTGCCAGCAGCTTATTCTTGGGGGGGGGCCTCACCGGGGAGCTGTTTTTT.

The chain joins TRBV6-1 to TRBJ1-1; D gene ambiguous. Germline V gene sequence: CDR1 MNHNS, CDR2 SASEGT. Deletions cut 2 bases from V and 2 bases from J, with 12 bases between. The CDR3 consists of 15 residues. CDR3 protein: CASSEREGLNTEAFF. As DNA, the CDR3 is TGTGCCAGCAGTGAAAGGGAGGGCCTTAACACTGAAGCTTTCTTT.

This chain joins TRBV28 and TRBJ1-5; TRBD1 matches at 8 bases. The V gene end was trimmed by 6 bases and the J gene end by 6 bases; junction bases not matched to a gene: 7. Germline CDR1 is MDHEN and CDR2 is SYDVKM. The CDR3 length is 14 residues. The CDR3 protein is CASSSTGEVQPQHF. CDR3 bases: TGTGCCAGCAGCTCGACAGGGGAGGTTCAGCCCCAGCATTTT. The variable domain in full, completed from reference TRBV28 and TRBJ1-5, reads DVKVTQSSRYLVKRTGEKVFLECVQDMDHENMFWYRQDPGLGLRLIYFSYDVKMKEKGDIPEGYSVSREKKERFSLILESASTNQTSMYLCASSSTGEVQPQHFGDGTRLSIL.

This rearrangement joins TRBV2 to TRBJ2-3; TRBD2 matches 8 bases. From germline, CDR1 is SNHLY and CDR2 FYNNEI. The junction had 6 bases not matched to a gene; V was cut back by 7 bases and J by 3 bases. The CDR3 runs to 14 residues. The CDR3 region has the DNA TGTGCCAGCATGCGGGGGGTATCGACAGATACGCAGTATTTT. This encodes CASMRGVSTDTQYF. Full variable domain (remainder filled in from reference TRBV2 and TRBJ2-3): EPEVTQTPSHQVTQMGQEVILRCVPISNHLYFYWYRQILGQKVEFLVSFYNNEISEKSEIFDDQFSVERPDGSNFTLKIRSTKLEDSAMYFCASMRGVSTDTQYFGPGTRLTVL.

The chain links TRBV29-1 to TRBJ2-5, with 7 bases that match TRBD2. Trimming at V came to 4 bases and at J to 7 bases, leaving 9 bases not matched to a gene. The CDR3 extends over 13 amino acids. Looked up from germline, CDR1 is SQVTM and CDR2 is ANQGSEA. CDR3 protein: CSVATRGTGTQYF. The CDR3, as DNA: TGCAGCGTTGCCACGCGGGGGACGGGGACCCAGTACTTC. The whole variable domain, remainder taken from reference TRBV29-1 and TRBJ2-5, is SAVISQKPSRDICQRGTSLTIQCQVDSQVTMMFWYRQQPGQSLTLIATANQGSEATYESGFVIDKFPISRPNLTFSTLTVSNMSPEDSSIYLCSVATRGTGTQYFGPGTRLLVL.

The J gene is TRBJ2-1, the V gene TRBV27, with D tentatively TRBD1 (5 bases). The CDR3 loop spans 17 amino acids. Germline-derived CDR1 and CDR2 are MNHEY and SMNVEV (reference sequence). Trimming removed 2 bases at V and 0 bases at J, with 14 bases between. The CDR3 sequence: CASSLTQVFSSYNEQFF. CDR3 in DNA: TGTGCCAGCAGTTTAACACAGGTCTTTAGCTCCTACAATGAGCAGTTCTTC.

The chain joins TRBV19 to TRBJ1-1; 9 bases agree with TRBD1. Trimming cost V 6 bases and J 10 bases; bases outside gene matches: 3. There are 11 residues in the CDR3. Germline V gives CDR1 LNHDA, CDR2 SQIVND (reference sequence). This CDR3 reads CASRGQGGAFF. CDR3 DNA: TGTGCCAGTAGGGGACAGGGAGGAGCTTTCTTT.

The chain is built from TRBV29-1 and TRBJ1-2; D is ambiguous. CDR1 and CDR2 (germline): SQVTM, ANQGSEA. V lost 2 bases to trimming and J lost 3 bases, with 16 bases between them. This CDR3 spans 15 amino acids. The CDR3 reads CSVEPIGTTYYGYTF. The CDR3 coding sequence is TGCAGCGTTGAACCTATTGGCACTACCTACTATGGCTACACCTTC.

The chain employs TRBV29-1 and TRBJ1-5; TRBD1 agrees at 7 bases. The CDR3 has 14 residues. V trimming: 5 bases; J trimming: 2 bases; junction bases outside the gene matches: 6. In germline, CDR1 is SQVTM, CDR2 ANQGSEA. In nucleotides, the CDR3 is TGCAGCGTTACGACAGGGAGTGGCAATCAGCCCCAGCATTTT. Its protein is CSVTTGSGNQPQHF.

The chain carries TRBV29-1 and TRBJ2-2; TRBD2 agrees at 10 bases. Germline V gene sequence: CDR1 SQVTM, CDR2 ANQGSEA. There are 15 residues in the CDR3. Trimming cost V 2 bases and J 5 bases; bases outside gene matches: 5. The CDR3 nucleotides read TGCAGCGTTGAATTACCTAGCGGGAGAACCGGGGAGCTGTTTTTT. Its protein product is CSVELPSGRTGELFF.

The rearrangement uses TRBV11-1 and TRBJ1-3; weak D call: TRBD1 (6 bases). This CDR3 is built from 18 residues. From germline, CDR1 is SGHAT and CDR2 FQDESV (reference sequence). The ends were cut back, 3 bases at V and 0 bases at J, with 18 bases in the middle. The chain's CDR3 is CASSFLRRQDRSGNTIYF. In DNA form, the CDR3 reads TGTGCCAGCAGCTTCCTTCGACGACAGGACCGCTCTGGAAACACCATATATTTT.

V usage is TRBV10-1 and J usage is TRBJ2-2; D is possibly TRBD1 (5 bases). The CDR3 contains 15 residues. CDR1 and CDR2 from the germline V gene are WNHNN and SYGVQD (reference sequence). Trimming shortened V by 0 bases and J by 3 bases, and 8 bases separated the two germline ends. The CDR3 loop reads CASSESIQDTGELFF. CDR3 DNA: TGCGCCAGCAGTGAGTCGATACAGGACACCGGGGAGCTGTTTTTT.

The chain links TRBV18 to TRBJ2-6; the match to TRBD1 covers 10 bases. CDR1 is KGHSH, CDR2 LQKENI, per germline. Trimming at V came to 6 bases and at J to 2 bases, leaving 4 bases not matched to a gene. The CDR3 totals 16 residues. The CDR3 reads CASSGQGVPGANVLTF. For the CDR3, the DNA is TGTGCCAGCTCCGGACAGGGGGTGCCTGGGGCCAACGTCCTGACTTTC.

This chain uses TRBV29-1 with TRBJ2-7; TRBD1 agrees at 10 bases. CDR3 length: 12 residues. The V gene end was trimmed by 5 bases and the J gene end by 5 bases; junction bases not matched to a gene: 3. Germline-derived CDR1 and CDR2 are SQVTM and ANQGSEA. The CDR3 DNA sequence: TGCAGCGTTACCGGGACAGGGGACGAGCAGTACTTC. It specifies CSVTGTGDEQYF.

CDR3 sequence reads: CASSQGQSYGYTF. The CDR3 DNA sequence: TGTGCCAGCAGCCAAGGACAGAGTTATGGCTACACCTTC. The V gene is TRBV14, the J gene TRBJ1-2, with D perhaps matching TRBD1 (5 bases). The CDR3 is made up of 13 amino acids. Germline lookup yields CDR1 SGHDN and CDR2 FVKESK. V gave up 1 base and J gave up 5 bases, with 8 bases separating them.

The V and J genes are TRBV9 and TRBJ1-1; 9 bases are shared with TRBD1. The CDR3 runs 17 residues. CDR1 and CDR2 (germline): SGDLS, YYNGEE. V dropped 0 bases and J dropped 0; count of bases not matched to a gene: 6. DNA for the CDR3: TGTGCCAGCAGCGTAGTGGGACAGGGACCCATGAACACTGAAGCTTTCTTT. Residues: CASSVVGQGPMNTEAFF.

The rearrangement joins TRBV6-1 to TRBJ2-5; the D gene is possibly TRBD2 (6 bases). The CDR3 has 15 amino acids. The ends were cut back, 2 bases at V and 1 base at J, with 11 bases in the middle. Germline CDR1 is MNHNS and CDR2 is SASEGT. The CDR3 loop reads CASSELAVLQETQYF. The CDR3 nucleotides are TGTGCCAGCAGTGAATTAGCGGTACTCCAAGAGACCCAGTACTTC.

V is TRBV6-5 and J is TRBJ2-3; the match to TRBD2 covers 10 bases. The CDR3 has 16 residues. Germline V gene sequence: CDR1 MNHEY, CDR2 SVGAGI. V lost 4 bases and J lost 5; bases outside the gene matches: 9. As DNA, the CDR3 is TGTGCCAGCAGTTCGGACAGTCTAGCGGGAGTAGATACGCAGTATTTT. Its protein is CASSSDSLAGVDTQYF.

The chain joins TRBV27 to TRBJ2-1, with a possible D match to TRBD2 (6 bases). The germline CDR1 and CDR2 sequences are MNHEY and SMNVEV (reference sequence). With 7 bases removed from V and 3 bases from J, the gap between germline ends came to 10 bases. The CDR3 is made up of 13 amino acids. The CDR3 sequence is CASTTGVYNEQFF. The CDR3 DNA is TGTGCCAGCACTACGGGAGTCTACAATGAGCAGTTCTTC.

The genes are TRBV23-1 and TRBJ2-1; 13 positions match TRBD2. TRBV23-1 is treated as an ORF (open reading frame) with a function not yet certain. With V trimmed by 2 bases and J by 0 bases, 10 bases remained unmatched. This CDR3 has 20 amino acids. The chain's CDR3 is CASSQIKTSGGPSSYNEQFF. The CDR3 DNA is TGCGCCAGCAGTCAAATAAAGACTAGCGGGGGGCCCAGCTCCTACAATGAGCAGTTCTTC.

This chain connects TRBV27 to TRBJ2-5, with a possible D match to TRBD2 (5 bases). The germline V gene encodes CDR1 MNHEY and CDR2 SMNVEV (reference sequence). The CDR3 sequence is 14 residues long. Between the trimmed V and J ends, which lost 5 bases and 5 bases, there was a span of 15 bases. The CDR3, as DNA: TGTGCCAGCAGTACCCGTTCGCCGGGGGAGACCCAGTACTTC. Translating gives CASSTRSPGETQYF.

The chain joins TRBV18 to TRBJ2-5; no clear D. The CDR3 has 14 amino acids. Germline assignment: CDR1 KGHSH and CDR2 LQKENI. Trimming removed 3 bases from V and 5 bases from J, with 13 bases in between. The CDR3 region is CASSPSHSRETQYF. CDR3 bases: TGTGCCAGCTCACCTTCCCACAGCCGGGAGACCCAGTACTTC.

This chain connects TRBV7-9 to TRBJ2-7; D uncertain. V was pared by 4 bases and J by 6 bases, with 10 bases between. The V gene's germline CDR1 is SEHNR and CDR2 FQNEAQ (reference sequence). This CDR3 region has 12 residues. CDR3 sequence: CASSSDWLEQYF. The CDR3 DNA sequence: TGTGCCAGCAGCTCAGACTGGCTCGAGCAGTACTTC.

The V call is TRBV6-5, the J call TRBJ1-2, with a possible D match to TRBD1 (5 bases). This CDR3 spans 16 amino acids. Trimming removed 2 bases from V and 0 bases from J, with 13 bases in between. Germline V gene data show CDR1 as MNHEY and CDR2 as SVGAGI. The CDR3 DNA follows: TGTGCCAGCAGTTACCGTGCGGGGCAGCCTAACTATGGCTACACCTTC. This sequence encodes CASSYRAGQPNYGYTF.

DNA of the CDR3: TGCGCCAGCAGTGAGAGGCGGGACACAGATACGCAGTATTTT. Protein: CASSERRDTDTQYF. This chain joins TRBV10-2 and TRBJ2-3; weak D call: TRBD2 (6 bases). The germline CDR1 and CDR2 sequences are WSHSY and SAAADI. V lost 2 bases and J lost 2, with 8 bases in between. CDR3 length: 14 residues.

The chain uses TRBV2 and TRBJ2-7, with TRBD2 identical over 9 bases. CDR1 and CDR2 from the germline V gene are SNHLY and FYNNEI. The CDR3 is 15 residues long. Trimming removed 2 bases from V and 7 bases from J; junction bases left unmatched: 9. The CDR3 DNA is TGTGCCAGCAGTGAACTAGCGGGGAACAACGGGGAGCAGTACTTC. Translating it yields CASSELAGNNGEQYF.

This sequence joins TRBV30 and TRBJ1-1, with 8 bases matching TRBD1. Germline lookup yields CDR1 GTSNPN and CDR2 SVGIG (reference sequence). The CDR3 sequence is 14 residues long. Germline trimming cut 3 bases from V and 0 bases from J; bases unmatched to any gene: 3. CDR3 coding DNA: TGTGCCTGGAGGACAGGGGTCGTGAACACTGAAGCTTTCTTT. Its protein is CAWRTGVVNTEAFF. The complete variable domain, with remaining parts taken from reference TRBV30 and TRBJ1-1, reads SQTIHQWPATLVQPVGSPLSLECTVEGTSNPNLYWYRQAAGRGLQLLFYSVGIGQISSEVPQNLSASRPQDRQFILSSKKLLLSDSGFYLCAWRTGVVNTEAFFGQGTRLTVV.

The genes are TRBV7-8 and TRBJ2-3; a weak D match, TRBD2 (5 bases). Trimming removed 3 bases from V and 6 bases from J, with 13 bases in between. The CDR3 is 14 amino acids. The V gene's germline CDR1 is SGHVS and CDR2 FQNEAQ. CDR3 sequence reads: CASSFGRGYDTQYF. The CDR3 DNA follows: TGTGCCAGCAGCTTTGGACGCGGGTACGATACGCAGTATTTT.